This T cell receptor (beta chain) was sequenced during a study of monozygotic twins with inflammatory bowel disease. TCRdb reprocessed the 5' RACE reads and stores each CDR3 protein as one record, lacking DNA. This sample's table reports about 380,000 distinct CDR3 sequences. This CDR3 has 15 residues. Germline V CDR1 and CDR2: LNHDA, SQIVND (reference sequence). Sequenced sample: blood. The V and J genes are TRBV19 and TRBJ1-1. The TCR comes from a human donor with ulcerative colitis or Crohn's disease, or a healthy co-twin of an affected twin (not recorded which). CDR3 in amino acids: CASRKVTVPNTEAFF.